This note documents a single T cell receptor (beta chain) sequence. Its antigen is undetermined. The data originate from a study of CD8+ T cells in alopecia areata. The overall study: The study gave treated patients oral tofacitinib at 5 to 10 mg twice daily. Tofacitinib therapy lasting 6 to 18 months was followed by 6 months off drug. Overall study findings and caveats: Patients showed less clear TCR sequence sharing than mice, possibly partly because of HLA diversity. Besides other cells, scalp samples also yield sequences of resident alphabeta T cells from normal skin.

After isolation, RNA underwent reverse transcription to generate cDNA as the sequencing template. The data were produced by immunoSEQ multiplex PCR, yet TCRdb's version contains in-frame clones alone and is incomplete. The data hold 180,000 or so clones, with approximately 70% observed a single time. Trimming cost V 10 bases and J 3 bases, with 21 bases left between them. Germline V lookup: CDR1 ENHRY, CDR2 SYGVKD. The CDR3 is 15 residues long. This clonotype was sampled from a human donor with alopecia areata. Source: CD8+ T cells sorted from blood, taken at week 0. The chain links TRBV10-3 to TRBJ1-1; D is uncertain. CDR3 DNA sequence: TGTGCCACCCGAATCGCCCCAGCCCGGGACACTGAAGCTTTCTTT. Translating it yields CATRIAPARDTEAFF.